Listed below are T cell receptor beta chains from one sample, sequenced in a study of blood T cell repertoires in COVID-19. Clones were read by immunoSEQ multiplex PCR, and TCRdb kept only the in-frame ones, dropping some. The data show 200,000 to 300,000 clones, more than 70% seen once. The specimen was peripheral blood. The source of these receptors is an elderly man with acute or convalescent COVID-19. CDR3s include the opening cysteine and the closing phenylalanine or tryptophan. D genes are given only for firm matches. Some rows mark clone size as missing; the rest say once, few, many or name a class of expanded clone.

D	size	V	J	DNA	CDR3
TRBD2	-	TRBV4-1	TRBJ2-2	TGCGCCAGCAGCCCCCCCGCGGGAGCGAACACCGGGGAGCTGTTTTTT	CASSPPAGANTGELFF
TRBD1	-	TRBV6-4	TRBJ1-1	TGTGCCAGCAGTGACTCGACAGGGGCTTTCTTT	CASSDSTGAFF
-	-	TRBV2	TRBJ1-1	TGTGCCAGCTGCCTTCAGGGGCTCAACACTGAAGCTTTCTTT	CASCLQGLNTEAFF
TRBD2	-	TRBV28	TRBJ2-3	TGTGCCAGCAGTCCCGGGACGGGGGGAGGGACAGATACGCAGTATTTT	CASSPGTGGGTDTQYF
-	-	TRBV11-2	TRBJ2-7	TGTGCCAGCAGCTTCTCCCAGGGATCGGCGGAGCAGTACTTC	CASSFSQGSAEQYF
TRBD2	-	TRBV4-2	TRBJ2-5	TGTGCCAGCAGCCCTACGAGCGGGGGGAAACAAGAGACCCAGTACTTC	CASSPTSGGKQETQYF
TRBD1	-	TRBV28	TRBJ2-7	TGTGCCAGCAGTTTCGCGACAGGGTCCCTCTACGAGCAGTACTTC	CASSFATGSLYEQYF
-	-	TRBV7-8	TRBJ2-3	TGTGCCAGCAGCTTAGCGTCTGGGACACTCACAGATACGCAGTATTTT	CASSLASGTLTDTQYF
TRBD1	-	TRBV6-5	TRBJ1-2	TGTGCCAGCAGGCTACAGGGGGTAGCTGGTGGCTACACCTTC	CASRLQGVAGGYTF
-	-	TRBV19	TRBJ1-1	TGTGCCAGTAGTATCGGGGGGAACACTGAAGCTTTCTTT	CASSIGGNTEAFF
TRBD1	-	TRBV4-2	TRBJ1-1	TGTGCCAGCAGCCCTCAGGGGGCTCTCGCTGAAGCTTTCTTT	CASSPQGALAEAFF
-	-	TRBV2	TRBJ2-1	TGTGCCAGCAGTGAGAACGGGGGGCTGAACAATGAGCAGTTCTTC	CASSENGGLNNEQFF
TRBD2	many	TRBV5-1	TRBJ2-2	TGCGCCAGCAGCTTGGCCGGACTAGCGGCTAACACCGGGGAGCTGTTTTTT	CASSLAGLAANTGELFF
-	-	TRBV5-1	TRBJ1-1	TGCGCCAGCAGCTTGGCACCGAGGGACACTGAAGCTTTCTTT	CASSLAPRDTEAFF
-	-	TRBV5-6	TRBJ1-5	TGTGCCAGCAGCAGAAGGCGGGAAAATCAGCCCCAGCATTTT	CASSRRRENQPQHF
-	-	TRBV24-1	TRBJ1-2	TGTGCCACCAGTGGGGGCGTGACGCACTATGGCTACACCTTC	CATSGGVTHYGYTF
-	-	TRBV7-9	TRBJ2-7	TGTGCCACCAGAGGGGGACACCACTACGAGCAGTACTTC	CATRGGHHYEQYF
TRBD1	-	TRBV28	TRBJ2-7	TGTGCCAGCAGAAGACAGGGGGCCTACGAGCAGTACTTC	CASRRQGAYEQYF
TRBD1	-	TRBV6-4	TRBJ1-2	TGTGCCAGCAGTGCCTCGGGACAGGGGGCTGAGGGCTACACCTTC	CASSASGQGAEGYTF
TRBD2	-	TRBV4-1	TRBJ2-1	TGCGCCAGCAGCCAAGATGGCGCGGGGGGATACAATGAGCAGTTCTTC	CASSQDGAGGYNEQFF
-	-	TRBV5-4	TRBJ2-1	TGTGCCAGCAGCGGGGAAGGAGAGAGGGGGAATGAGCAGTTCTTC	CASSGEGERGNEQFF
-	-	TRBV5-1	TRBJ2-7	TGCGCCAGCAGCTTGAGCCCCAGCGTCTCCTACGAGCAGTACTTC	CASSLSPSVSYEQYF
-	-	TRBV19	TRBJ2-2	TGTGCCAGTAGTATAAGGACAACGAACACCGGGGAGCTGTTTTTT	CASSIRTTNTGELFF
-	few	TRBV6-5	TRBJ2-1	TGTGCCAGCAAGGGAACTCCGGGGAATGAGCAGTTCTTC	CASKGTPGNEQFF
TRBD1	-	TRBV5-6	TRBJ1-3	TGTGCCAGCAGCCCCAGGGGGCAGGGGACACTCTCTGGAAACACCATATATTTT	CASSPRGQGTLSGNTIYF
-	-	TRBV9	TRBJ2-6	TGTGCCAGCAGCGTAGGGCAGGGCACTGGGGCCAACGTCCTGACTTTC	CASSVGQGTGANVLTF
-	-	TRBV2	TRBJ1-6	TGTGCCAGTGTGGCGGGACGGAATAATTCACCCCTCCACTTT	CASVAGRNNSPLHF
TRBD1	few	TRBV6-2/TRBV6-3	TRBJ1-2	TGTGCCAGCAGTTCAACCAGGGGGTTGGGCTACACCTTC	CASSSTRGLGYTF
-	few	TRBV10-3	TRBJ1-2	TGTGCCATCAGTGAGTCGGGAGCTACCTATGGCTACACCTTC	CAISESGATYGYTF
TRBD1	-	TRBV7-9	TRBJ2-7	TGTGCCAGCAGCCCTCTGGGACAGGGGACGGGAGAGCAGTACTTC	CASSPLGQGTGEQYF
TRBD2	-	TRBV6-1	TRBJ2-7	TGTGCCAGCAGTGAAGCTGGAGCGGGGGCCACCTACGAGCAGTACTTC	CASSEAGAGATYEQYF
TRBD1	-	TRBV28	TRBJ2-3	TGTGCCAGCAGTGGGGACAGGGAAGATACGCAGTATTTT	CASSGDREDTQYF
-	-	TRBV19	TRBJ2-5	TGTGCCAGTAGTGGGAGGGGGGAGACCCAGTACTTC	CASSGRGETQYF
TRBD2	-	TRBV2	TRBJ2-7	TGTGCCAGCAGTGTCCTAGCGGGAGGCGAGCAGTACTTC	CASSVLAGGEQYF
-	-	TRBV28	TRBJ1-6	TGTGCCAGCAGTTTTCTAGGGGTACGGTCACCCCTCCACTTT	CASSFLGVRSPLHF
-	-	TRBV5-1	TRBJ2-3	TGCGCCAGCAGCTTTGGGCCGGGACTGACAGATACGCAGTATTTT	CASSFGPGLTDTQYF
-	-	TRBV5-1	TRBJ1-1	TGCGCCAGCAGCTTGGTTGCGGGGTCCTGGGAAGCTTTCTTT	CASSLVAGSWEAFF
TRBD2	-	TRBV5-1	TRBJ2-1	TGCGCCAGCAGCTGGCCCGCTAGCGGGAGTCACAATGAGCAGTTCTTC	CASSWPASGSHNEQFF
-	once	TRBV3-1/TRBV3-2	TRBJ1-3	TGTGCCAGCAGCCCCAGGGTGCAGGCGGGAAACACCATATATTTT	CASSPRVQAGNTIYF
-	-	TRBV18	TRBJ1-2	TGTGCCAGCTCACCACCCCGACAGCTGACTAACTATGGCTACACCTTC	CASSPPRQLTNYGYTF
TRBD1	-	TRBV5-4	TRBJ1-2	TGTGCCAGCAGCACCGGACAGGGGGCTCTCTGGGGCTACACCTTC	CASSTGQGALWGYTF
-	-	TRBV2	TRBJ1-1	TGTGCCAGCAGTGGGTCTAGGACTGAAGCTTTCTTT	CASSGSRTEAFF